The rows below give T cell receptor beta chains drawn from one sample of a study of blood T cell repertoires in COVID-19. The protocol was immunoSEQ multiplex PCR, while the TCRdb copy is restricted to in-frame clones and leaves out a portion. The table includes 200,000 to 300,000 clones, around 82% detected once. Source material: peripheral blood. The receptors here all came from a human donor in a cohort sampled during active COVID-19. The CDR3 runs from the conserved cysteine through the conserved F or W. Each record gives: V gene, clone size, J gene, D gene, CDR3 DNA, CDR3 protein. A D gene is named only where the DNA matches it firmly. Rows give clone size only sometimes, using once, few, many, or a class for an expanded clone.

TRBV19	-	TRBJ2-3	-	TGTGCCAGTAGTATAGGAGGAGGATTGAGCACAGATACGCAGTATTTT	CASSIGGGLSTDTQYF
TRBV1	-	TRBJ1-2	-	TGCACCACCCAGCCCAGGACAGGGGACGGCTACACCTTC	CTTQPRTGDGYTF
TRBV19	-	TRBJ1-1	TRBD1	TGTGCCAGTAGCCGGGACAGGGGTACTGAAGCTTTCTTT	CASSRDRGTEAFF
TRBV27	-	TRBJ2-3	TRBD2	TGTGCCAGCAGTTCCCTTGAACTAGCGGGGAACACAGATACGCAGTATTTT	CASSSLELAGNTDTQYF
TRBV7-6	-	TRBJ1-1	-	TGTGCCACCAGACCTCTGCCCCGGGGAGTAGGCACTGAAGCTTTCTTT	CATRPLPRGVGTEAFF
TRBV6-2/TRBV6-3	few	TRBJ2-4	TRBD1	TGTGCCAGCAGTTTTCTCCCCGAGACAGGGGGAAAAAACATTCAGTACTTC	CASSFLPETGGKNIQYF
TRBV28	-	TRBJ2-7	-	TGTGCCAGCAGCGAGGGACAATTCCGCTACGAGCAGTACTTC	CASSEGQFRYEQYF
TRBV19	-	TRBJ2-7	TRBD1	TGTGCCAGTAGTCGAGAGGGGGCTGTTTTCGAGCAGTACTTC	CASSREGAVFEQYF
TRBV5-6	-	TRBJ1-2	-	TGTGCCAGCAGCTTGGGACAGACTTTCGATTATGGCTACACCTTC	CASSLGQTFDYGYTF
TRBV12-3/TRBV12-4	-	TRBJ2-1	-	TGTGCCAGCAGTTCGGGGTCCACTAAGTTCTTC	CASSSGSTKFF
TRBV29-1	once	TRBJ2-2	TRBD1	TGCAGCGTTATGGGACAGGGGCACACCGGGGAGCTGTTTTTT	CSVMGQGHTGELFF
TRBV4-1	-	TRBJ2-3	-	TGCGCCAGCAGCCAAGAGACAGCTTTGGCGCAGTATTTT	CASSQETALAQYF
TRBV2	-	TRBJ2-2	TRBD2	TGTGCCAGCAGCCCTAGCGGGAGAAACACCGGGGAGCTGTTTTTT	CASSPSGRNTGELFF
TRBV12-1	-	TRBJ2-7	-	TGTGCCAGCAGCTCCCGGACAGGGGGCAGGTACGAGCAGTACTTC	CASSSRTGGRYEQYF
TRBV14	-	TRBJ2-1	-	TGTGCCAGCAGCCAAACTTACAATGAGCAGTTCTTC	CASSQTYNEQFF
TRBV6-2/TRBV6-3	-	TRBJ1-5	-	TGTGCCAGCAGTGCACCGATGGGGGCCCGACATCAGCCCCAGCATTTT	CASSAPMGARHQPQHF
TRBV11-2	-	TRBJ2-7	-	TGTGCCAGCAGCTTAACTTCTGACAGCCCCTACGAGCAGTACTTC	CASSLTSDSPYEQYF
TRBV10-1	few	TRBJ1-2	-	TGCGCCAGCAGTGAAACAGGGTTGGACGGCTACACCTTC	CASSETGLDGYTF
TRBV6-1	few	TRBJ1-5	TRBD1	TGTGCCAGCAGAGAAGACAGGGGAGGCAATCAGCCCCAGCATTTT	CASREDRGGNQPQHF
TRBV12-3/TRBV12-4	-	TRBJ2-7	TRBD2	TGTGCCAGCAGTTTATGGTCGGGGGGGCAGTACTTC	CASSLWSGGQYF
TRBV19	once	TRBJ2-3	-	TGTGCCAGTAGTGTAGACTGGGCCAGGGATACGCAGTATTTT	CASSVDWARDTQYF
TRBV7-9	-	TRBJ2-5	-	TGTGCCAGCAGCTTGTCCGAGTTTAGGACCCAGTACTTC	CASSLSEFRTQYF
TRBV11-2	-	TRBJ2-3	TRBD2	TGTGCCAGCAGCCCACGAAGATCTAGCGGTAGCACAGATACGCAGTATTTT	CASSPRRSSGSTDTQYF
TRBV4-1	-	TRBJ2-7	-	TGCGCCAGCAGCTTAGCGGTTCAACCCTACGAGCAGTACTTC	CASSLAVQPYEQYF
TRBV9	-	TRBJ2-5	-	TGTGCCAGCGGACCCACAGGGAAGTTGGGAGAGACCCAGTACTTC	CASGPTGKLGETQYF